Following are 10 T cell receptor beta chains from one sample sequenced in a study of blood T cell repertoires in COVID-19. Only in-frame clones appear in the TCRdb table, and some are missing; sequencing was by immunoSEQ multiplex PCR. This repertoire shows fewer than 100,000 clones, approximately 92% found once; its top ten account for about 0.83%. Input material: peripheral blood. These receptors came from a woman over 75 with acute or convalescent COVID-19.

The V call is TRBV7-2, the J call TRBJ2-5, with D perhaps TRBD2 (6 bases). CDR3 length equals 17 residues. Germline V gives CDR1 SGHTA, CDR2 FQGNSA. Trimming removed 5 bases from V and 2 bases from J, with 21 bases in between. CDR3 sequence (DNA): TGTGCCAGCAGCGTGCCGTACGGGGGACGTACTCAAGAGACCCAGTACTTC. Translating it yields CASSVPYGGRTQETQYF.

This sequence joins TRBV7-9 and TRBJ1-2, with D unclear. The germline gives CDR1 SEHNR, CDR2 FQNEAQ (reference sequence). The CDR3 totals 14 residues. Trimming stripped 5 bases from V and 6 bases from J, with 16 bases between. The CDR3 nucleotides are TGTGCCAGCAGCCCCCCTGGACTAGGGCATGGCTACACCTTC. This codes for CASSPPGLGHGYTF.

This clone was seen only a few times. DNA of the CDR3: TGTGCCAGTAGCCTACGACTAGCGGATTACAATGAGCAGTTCTTC. Protein sequence: CASSLRLADYNEQFF. V is TRBV19 and J is TRBJ2-1, with TRBD2 matching over 9 bases. This CDR3 is 15 amino acids long. With 6 bases clipped from V and 4 bases from J, the junction kept 7 bases outside the gene matches. Germline V gives CDR1 LNHDA, CDR2 SQIVND (reference sequence).

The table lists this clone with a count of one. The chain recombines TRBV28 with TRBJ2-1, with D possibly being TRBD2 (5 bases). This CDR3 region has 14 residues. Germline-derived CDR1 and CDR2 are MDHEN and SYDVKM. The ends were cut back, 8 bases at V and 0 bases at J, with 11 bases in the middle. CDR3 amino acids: CASHSGSSYNEQFF. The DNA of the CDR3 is TGTGCCAGCCACTCTGGGAGCTCCTACAATGAGCAGTTCTTC.

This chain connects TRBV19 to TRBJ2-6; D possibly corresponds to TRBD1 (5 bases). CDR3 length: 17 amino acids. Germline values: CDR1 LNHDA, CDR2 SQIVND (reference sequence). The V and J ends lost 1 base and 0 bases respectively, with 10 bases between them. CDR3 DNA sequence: TGTGCCAGTAGTATAGGACAGCTGCTCTCTGGGGCCAACGTCCTGACTTTC. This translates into CASSIGQLLSGANVLTF.

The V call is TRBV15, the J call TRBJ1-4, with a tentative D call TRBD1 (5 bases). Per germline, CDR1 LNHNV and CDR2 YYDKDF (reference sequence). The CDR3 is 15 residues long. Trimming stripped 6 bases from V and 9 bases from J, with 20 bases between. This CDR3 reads CATRRGPGTDKKLFF. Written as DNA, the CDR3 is TGTGCCACCAGGCGGGGCCCAGGGACCGACAAAAAACTGTTTTTT.

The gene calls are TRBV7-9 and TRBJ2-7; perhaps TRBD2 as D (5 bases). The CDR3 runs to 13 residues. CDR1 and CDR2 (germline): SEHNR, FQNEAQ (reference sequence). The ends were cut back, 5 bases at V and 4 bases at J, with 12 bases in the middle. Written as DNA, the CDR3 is TGTGCCAGCAGCCCTATGGGAGTTTACGAGCAGTACTTC. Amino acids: CASSPMGVYEQYF.

The CDR3 is CASRSTGRGYGYTF. The CDR3 region has the DNA TGTGCCAGCAGGTCGACAGGGCGTGGGTATGGCTACACCTTC. This rearrangement joins TRBV6-5 to TRBJ1-2; 7 bases agree with TRBD1. Germline loops: CDR1 MNHEY, CDR2 SVGAGI. The V gene end was trimmed by 6 bases and the J gene end by 5 bases; junction bases not matched to a gene: 9. CDR3 length: 14 residues.

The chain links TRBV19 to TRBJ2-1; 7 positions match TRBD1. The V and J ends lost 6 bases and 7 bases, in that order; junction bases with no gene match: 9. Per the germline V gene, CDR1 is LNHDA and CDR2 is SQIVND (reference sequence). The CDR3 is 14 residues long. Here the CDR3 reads CASRNRDRENEQFF. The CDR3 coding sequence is TGTGCCAGTAGGAACCGGGACAGAGAAAATGAGCAGTTCTTC.

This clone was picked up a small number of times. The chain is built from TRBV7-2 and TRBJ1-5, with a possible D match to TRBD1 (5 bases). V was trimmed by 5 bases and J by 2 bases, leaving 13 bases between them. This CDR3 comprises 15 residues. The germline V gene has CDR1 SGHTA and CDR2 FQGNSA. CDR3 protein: CASSPSTGGNQPQHF. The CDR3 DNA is TGTGCCAGCAGCCCCTCAACGGGGGGCAATCAGCCCCAGCATTTT.